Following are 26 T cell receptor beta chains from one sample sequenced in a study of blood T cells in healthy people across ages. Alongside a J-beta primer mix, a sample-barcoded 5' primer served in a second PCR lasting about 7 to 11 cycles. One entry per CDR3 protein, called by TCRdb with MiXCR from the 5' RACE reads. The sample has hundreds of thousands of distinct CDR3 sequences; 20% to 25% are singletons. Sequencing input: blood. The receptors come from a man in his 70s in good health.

CDR3 sequence (DNA): TGTGCCAGCAGCTTAGGGACTAAATTGAGCAATGAGCAGTTCTTC. Translated, it gives CASSLGTKLSNEQFF. The genes are TRBV11-3 and TRBJ2-1, with D perhaps TRBD2 (6 bases). CDR1 SGHNT and CDR2 YENEEA come from the germline V gene. The V end lost 1 base, the J end lost 6 bases, and 13 bases lay between the germline ends. This CDR3 region has 15 residues.

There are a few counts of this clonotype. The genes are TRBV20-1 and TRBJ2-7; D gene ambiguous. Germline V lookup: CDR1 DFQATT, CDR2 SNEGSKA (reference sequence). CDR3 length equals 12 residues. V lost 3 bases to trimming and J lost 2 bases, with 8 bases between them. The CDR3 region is CSASDTTYEQYF. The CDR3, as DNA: TGCAGTGCTAGTGACACCACCTACGAGCAGTACTTC.

The DNA of the CDR3 is TGTGCCAGCAGCCAAATACTAGCGGGGGAGATCCAAGAGACCCAGTACTTC. Amino acids: CASSQILAGEIQETQYF. The chain couples TRBV3-1 to TRBJ2-5; 11 bases agree with TRBD2. Germline-derived CDR1 and CDR2 are LGHDT and YNNKEL (reference sequence). CDR3 length: 17 amino acids. V gave up 2 bases and J gave up 1 base; unmatched junction bases: 6.

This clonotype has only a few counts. The CDR3 is CASSSAKGNEQYF. The CDR3 DNA follows: TGTGCCAGCAGCTCAGCGAAAGGAAACGAGCAGTACTTC. The chain has TRBV7-9 and TRBJ2-5; D not resolved. The assigned J gene may be wrong: the sequence end matches TRBJ2-7 better. The CDR3 extends over 13 amino acids. The germline V gene encodes CDR1 SEHNR and CDR2 FQNEAQ (reference sequence).

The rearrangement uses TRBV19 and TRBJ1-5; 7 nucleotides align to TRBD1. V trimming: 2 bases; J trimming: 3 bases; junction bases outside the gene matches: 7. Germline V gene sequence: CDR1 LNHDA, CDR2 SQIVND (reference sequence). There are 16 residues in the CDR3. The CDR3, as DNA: TGTGCCAGTAGTATAACAGGGGATAATTACAATCAGCCCCAGCATTTT. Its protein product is CASSITGDNYNQPQHF.

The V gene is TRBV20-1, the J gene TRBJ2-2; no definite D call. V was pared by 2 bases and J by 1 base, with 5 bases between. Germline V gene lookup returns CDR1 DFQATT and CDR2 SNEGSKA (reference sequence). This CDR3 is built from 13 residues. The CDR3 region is CSARRMNTGELFF. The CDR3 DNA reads TGCAGTGCTAGACGCATGAACACCGGGGAGCTGTTTTTT.

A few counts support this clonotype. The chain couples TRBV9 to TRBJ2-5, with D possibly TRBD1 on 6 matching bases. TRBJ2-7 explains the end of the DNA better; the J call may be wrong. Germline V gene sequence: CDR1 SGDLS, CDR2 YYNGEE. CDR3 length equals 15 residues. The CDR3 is CASSVGQGMSYEQYF. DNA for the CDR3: TGTGCCAGCAGCGTAGGGCAGGGGATGTCCTACGAGCAGTACTTC.

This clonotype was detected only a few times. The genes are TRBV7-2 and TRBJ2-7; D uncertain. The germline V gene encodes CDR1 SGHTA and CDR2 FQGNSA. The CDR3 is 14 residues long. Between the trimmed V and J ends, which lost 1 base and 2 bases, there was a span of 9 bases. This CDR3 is CASSLGLLTYEQYF. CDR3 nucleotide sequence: TGTGCCAGCAGCTTAGGCCTGCTAACCTACGAGCAGTACTTC. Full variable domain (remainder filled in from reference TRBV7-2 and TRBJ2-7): GAGVSQSPSNKVTEKGKDVELRCDPISGHTALYWYRQSLGQGLEFLIYFQGNSAPDKSGLPSDRFSAERTGGSVSTLTIQRTQQEDSAVYLCASSLGLLTYEQYFGPGTRLTVT.

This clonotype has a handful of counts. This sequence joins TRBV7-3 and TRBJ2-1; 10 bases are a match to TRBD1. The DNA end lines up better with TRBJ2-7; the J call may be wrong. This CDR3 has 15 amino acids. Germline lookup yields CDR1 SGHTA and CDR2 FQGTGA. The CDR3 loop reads CASSFPGTGVYEQYF. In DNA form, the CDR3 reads TGTGCCAGCAGCTTCCCCGGGACAGGGGTCTACGAGCAGTACTTC.

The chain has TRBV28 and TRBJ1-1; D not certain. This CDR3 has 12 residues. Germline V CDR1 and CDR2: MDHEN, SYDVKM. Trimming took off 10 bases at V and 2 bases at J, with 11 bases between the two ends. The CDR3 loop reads CAILDRNTEAFF. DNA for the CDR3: TGTGCCATTCTGGACCGTAACACTGAAGCTTTCTTT.

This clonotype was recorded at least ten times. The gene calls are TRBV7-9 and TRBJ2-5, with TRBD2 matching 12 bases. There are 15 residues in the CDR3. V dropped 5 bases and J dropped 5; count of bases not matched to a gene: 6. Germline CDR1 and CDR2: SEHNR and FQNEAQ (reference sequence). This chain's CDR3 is CASSPTTSGSETQYF. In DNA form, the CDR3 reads TGTGCCAGCAGCCCCACGACTAGCGGGAGTGAGACCCAGTACTTC.

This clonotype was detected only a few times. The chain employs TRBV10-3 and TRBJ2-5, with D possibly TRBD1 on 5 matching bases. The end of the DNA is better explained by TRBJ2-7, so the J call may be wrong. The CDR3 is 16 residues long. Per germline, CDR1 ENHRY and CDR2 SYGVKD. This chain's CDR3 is CAISESRQTYGHEQYF. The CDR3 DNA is TGTGCCATCAGTGAGTCCAGACAGACTTACGGACACGAGCAGTACTTC.

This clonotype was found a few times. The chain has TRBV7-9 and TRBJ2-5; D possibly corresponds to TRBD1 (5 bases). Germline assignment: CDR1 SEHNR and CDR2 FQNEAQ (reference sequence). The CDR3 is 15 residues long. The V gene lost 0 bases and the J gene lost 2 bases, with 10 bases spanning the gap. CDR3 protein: CASSLAGPAQETQYF. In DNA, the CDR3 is TGTGCCAGCAGCTTAGCGGGGCCGGCTCAAGAGACCCAGTACTTC.

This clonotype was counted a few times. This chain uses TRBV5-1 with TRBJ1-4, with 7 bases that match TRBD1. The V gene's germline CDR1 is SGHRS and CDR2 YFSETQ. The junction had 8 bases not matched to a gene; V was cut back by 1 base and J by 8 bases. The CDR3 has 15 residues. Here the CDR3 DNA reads TGCGCCAGCAGCTTGCAACAGGGGATGGGAGAAAAACTGTTTTTT. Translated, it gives CASSLQQGMGEKLFF. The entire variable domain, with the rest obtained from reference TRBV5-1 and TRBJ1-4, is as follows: KAGVTQTPRYLIKTRGQQVTLSCSPISGHRSVSWYQQTPGQGLQFLFEYFSETQRNKGNFPGRFSGRQFSNSRSEMNVSTLELGDSALYLCASSLQQGMGEKLFFGSGTQLSVL.

The CDR3 spells CSARSGTEAFF. The CDR3 nucleotides are TGCAGTGCGAGGAGTGGCACTGAAGCTTTCTTT. This chain uses TRBV20-1 with TRBJ1-1; no firm D call. The germline gives CDR1 DFQATT, CDR2 SNEGSKA (reference sequence). The CDR3 sequence is 11 residues long. V shed 6 bases and J shed 4 bases, with 9 bases lying between them.

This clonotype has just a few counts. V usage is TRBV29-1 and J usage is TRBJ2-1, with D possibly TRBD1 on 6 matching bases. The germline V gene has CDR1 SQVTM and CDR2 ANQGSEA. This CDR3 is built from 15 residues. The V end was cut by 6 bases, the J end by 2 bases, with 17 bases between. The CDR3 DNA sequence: TGCAGCGTCTCAGGGGCGTCAGGGCCCTACAATGAGCAGTTCTTC. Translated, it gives CSVSGASGPYNEQFF.

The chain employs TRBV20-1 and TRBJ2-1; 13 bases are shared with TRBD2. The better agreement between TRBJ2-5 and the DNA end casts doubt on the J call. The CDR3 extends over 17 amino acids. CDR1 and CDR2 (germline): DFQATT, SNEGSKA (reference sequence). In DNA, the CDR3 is TGCAGTGCCCGGACTAGCGGGAGCGTTTATTACCAAGAGACCCAGTACTTC. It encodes CSARTSGSVYYQETQYF.

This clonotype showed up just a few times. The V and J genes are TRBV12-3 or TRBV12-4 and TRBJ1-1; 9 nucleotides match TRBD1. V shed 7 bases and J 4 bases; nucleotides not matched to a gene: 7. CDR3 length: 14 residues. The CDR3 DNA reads TGTGCCAGCACCCATAACAGGGGGCTCACTGAAGCTTTCTTT. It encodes CASTHNRGLTEAFF.

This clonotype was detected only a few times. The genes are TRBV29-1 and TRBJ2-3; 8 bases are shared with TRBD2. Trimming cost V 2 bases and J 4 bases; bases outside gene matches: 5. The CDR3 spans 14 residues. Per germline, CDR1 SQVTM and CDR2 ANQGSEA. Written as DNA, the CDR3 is TGCAGCGTTGAAAACGGGAGGGCACCAGATACGCAGTATTTT. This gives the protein CSVENGRAPDTQYF.

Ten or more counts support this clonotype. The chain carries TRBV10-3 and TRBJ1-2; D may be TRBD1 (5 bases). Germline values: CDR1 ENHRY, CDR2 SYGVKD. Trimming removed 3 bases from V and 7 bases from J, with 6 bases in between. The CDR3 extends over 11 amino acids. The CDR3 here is CAISDRGGYTF. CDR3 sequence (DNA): TGTGCCATCAGTGATAGGGGTGGCTACACCTTC.

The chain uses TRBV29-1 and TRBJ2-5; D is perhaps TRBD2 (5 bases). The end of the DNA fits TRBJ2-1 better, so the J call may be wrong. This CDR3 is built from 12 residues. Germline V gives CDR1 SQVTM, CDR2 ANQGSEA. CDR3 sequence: CSGLVGGNEQFF. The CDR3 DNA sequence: TGCAGCGGTCTGGTTGGAGGCAATGAGCAGTTCTTC.

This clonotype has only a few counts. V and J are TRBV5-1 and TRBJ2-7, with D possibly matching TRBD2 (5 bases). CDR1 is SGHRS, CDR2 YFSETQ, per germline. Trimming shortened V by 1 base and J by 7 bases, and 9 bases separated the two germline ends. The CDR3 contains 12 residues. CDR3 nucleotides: TGCGCCAGCAGCTTGATAGCGAGTGAGCAGTACTTC. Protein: CASSLIASEQYF.

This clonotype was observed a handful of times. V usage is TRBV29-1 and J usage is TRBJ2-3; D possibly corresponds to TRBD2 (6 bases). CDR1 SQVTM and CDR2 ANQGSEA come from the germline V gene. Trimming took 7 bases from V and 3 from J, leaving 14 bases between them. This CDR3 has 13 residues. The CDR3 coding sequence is TGCAGCGGGCTCCGGAGGGGAACAGATACGCAGTATTTT. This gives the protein CSGLRRGTDTQYF.

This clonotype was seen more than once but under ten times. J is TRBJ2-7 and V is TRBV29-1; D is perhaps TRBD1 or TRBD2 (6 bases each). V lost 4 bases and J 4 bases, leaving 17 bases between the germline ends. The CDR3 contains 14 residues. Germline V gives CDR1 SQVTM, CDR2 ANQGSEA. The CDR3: CSVALGRGGYEQYF. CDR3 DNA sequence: TGCAGCGTTGCGCTGGGCAGGGGAGGATACGAGCAGTACTTC.

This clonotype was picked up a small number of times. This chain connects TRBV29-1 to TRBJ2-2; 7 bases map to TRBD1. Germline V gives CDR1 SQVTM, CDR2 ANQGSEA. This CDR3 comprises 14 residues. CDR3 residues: CSAVGGAYTGELFF. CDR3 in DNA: TGCAGTGCCGTAGGGGGCGCGTACACCGGGGAGCTGTTTTTT.

The CDR3 loop reads CASGRDFSNQPQHF. CDR3 DNA sequence: TGTGCCAGCGGCCGGGACTTTAGCAATCAGCCCCAGCATTTT. The chain carries TRBV6-1 and TRBJ1-5; D is possibly TRBD1 (5 bases). V lost 8 bases to trimming and J lost 0 bases, with 11 bases between them. CDR1 is MNHNS and CDR2 is SASEGT in the germline V gene. The length of the CDR3 is 14 residues.